Reported below is one T cell receptor (beta chain). CDR1 is SGHRS, CDR2 YFSETQ, per germline. The CDR3 is 14 residues long. The germline V and J ends were trimmed by 6 bases and 0 bases, with 10 bases remaining between them. This sample is part of a study of blood T cell repertoires in COVID-19. Study context: Samples came from the United States, Italy and Spain, spanning acute and convalescent COVID-19. PBMCs, B-cell-depleted T cells, or T cells provided the cDNA or gDNA that made up the material.

Per the study methods: Counts of nucleated cells, estimated from reference gene primer amplification, were obtained. Method: immunoSEQ multiplex PCR; TCRdb's copy keeps in-frame clones and lacks some. V and J calls and clone size come straight from that table; D and trimming were deduced from the DNA. The sample includes 95,000 to 110,000 clones, about 91% of them seen just once. The chain links TRBV5-1 to TRBJ2-1; no firm D call. This clonotype was sampled from a human donor in a cohort sampled during active COVID-19. Sequenced material: peripheral blood. The CDR3, as DNA: TGCGCCAGCACTATTGATAGCTCCTACAATGAGCAGTTCTTC. Translated, it gives CASTIDSSYNEQFF.